One and the same sample provided the 19 T cell receptor beta chains below, sequenced in a study of CD8+CD57+ T cells in acquired aplastic anemia. Genomic DNA was employed as the template in profiling TCR beta VDJ and CDR3. TCRdb analysed the reads with MiXCR anew, one entry per CDR3 protein. The repertoire includes 250,000 to 300,000 distinct CDR3 sequences, 45% to 65% of them detected once, and 7% to 9% sits in the top ten. Sequenced sample: sorted CD4+, CD8+, or CD8+CD57+ T cells (not recorded which) from PBMCs. The origin of the receptors is a human donor with severe aplastic anemia or a healthy control (not recorded which).

The rearrangement joins TRBV7-3 to TRBJ2-7; 7 bases are shared with TRBD2. J was trimmed by 4 bases and V by 5 bases; bases with no gene match: 8. This CDR3 is built from 14 residues. From germline, CDR1 is SGHTA and CDR2 FQGTGA. The CDR3 DNA follows: TGTGCCAGCAGCAGGGGAGAGCGGGATTACGAGCAGTACTTC. Translated, it gives CASSRGERDYEQYF.

This clonotype has ten or more counts. The chain is built from TRBV19 and TRBJ1-5, with 8 nucleotides matching TRBD1. J gave up 7 bases and V 2 bases, and 4 bases lay outside the gene matches. This CDR3 contains 14 residues. CDR1 and CDR2 from the germline V gene are LNHDA and SQIVND (reference sequence). The CDR3 coding sequence is TGTGCCAGTAGTATACAGGGGGCAAACCAGCCCCAGCATTTT. Translated, it gives CASSIQGANQPQHF.

This clonotype has just one count. This rearrangement joins TRBV18 to TRBJ2-7, with 10 nucleotides matching TRBD2. Germline CDR1 and CDR2: KGHSH and LQKENI. This CDR3 has 16 residues. V trimming: 1 base; J trimming: 4 bases; junction bases outside the gene matches: 7. CDR3 sequence reads: CASSPHQSGGAYEQYF. The CDR3 nucleotides read TGTGCCAGCTCACCACACCAAAGCGGGGGGGCATACGAGCAGTACTTC.

This clonotype was seen only a few times. The V call is TRBV5-4, the J call TRBJ1-4; D call uncertain. Trimming stripped 2 bases from V and 5 bases from J, with 13 bases between. Germline V CDR1 and CDR2: SGHNT, YYREEE (reference sequence). The CDR3 length is 15 residues. The CDR3 sequence: CASSLEQNRNEKLFF. CDR3 nucleotides: TGTGCCAGCAGCTTAGAGCAGAACCGAAATGAAAAACTGTTTTTT.

This clonotype appeared many times. The J gene is TRBJ2-1, the V gene TRBV5-1; the match to TRBD1 covers 9 bases. V trimming: 4 bases; J trimming: 7 bases; junction bases outside the gene matches: 6. Looked up from germline, CDR1 is SGHRS and CDR2 is YFSETQ. CDR3 length equals 14 residues. The CDR3 DNA reads as TGCGCCAGCAGCGGGACAGGGATGTGGAATGAGCAGTTCTTC. This gives the protein CASSGTGMWNEQFF.

The chain joins TRBV2 to TRBJ2-7; no clear D. Trimming cost V 11 bases and J 0 bases, with 14 bases left between them. CDR3 length equals 13 residues. Germline-derived CDR1 and CDR2 are SNHLY and FYNNEI. The CDR3 bases are TGTGCCGGGTCAGGCGAATACTCCTACGAGCAGTACTTC. Protein sequence: CAGSGEYSYEQYF.

This sequence joins TRBV20-1 and TRBJ2-5; possibly TRBD2 for D (7 bases). V was pared by 0 bases and J by 4 bases, with 12 bases between. The CDR3 runs 14 residues. Germline assignment: CDR1 DFQATT and CDR2 SNEGSKA (reference sequence). CDR3 DNA sequence: TGCAGTGCTAGAGATGCGGGGGACATAGAGACCCAGTACTTC. It specifies CSARDAGDIETQYF.

The V and J genes are TRBV7-6 and TRBJ2-7; D unclear. The CDR3 contains 14 residues. Germline CDR1 SGHVS, CDR2 FNYEAQ. The V gene lost 8 bases and the J gene lost 1 base, with 15 bases spanning the gap. CDR3 region: CASSAPVVSYEQYF. CDR3 sequence (DNA): TGTGCCAGCTCAGCCCCTGTAGTTTCCTACGAGCAGTACTTC.

Turning to this clonotype: A much larger clone differs by one base, so this may be a read error. The V call is TRBV7-2, the J call TRBJ1-2; D is ambiguous. Germline values: CDR1 SGHTA, CDR2 FQGNSA. The length of the CDR3 is 13 residues. Trimming took 5 bases from V and 8 from J, leaving 15 bases between them. The chain's CDR3 is CASSPLADSGYTF. As DNA, the CDR3 is TGTGCCAGCAGCCCCCTGGCGGATTCGGGCTACACCTTC.

This clonotype was recorded only once. This chain links TRBV20-1 with TRBJ2-7; D unclear. The CDR3 has 12 residues. V was cut by 3 bases and J by 0 bases, with 6 bases left in between. In germline, CDR1 is DFQATT, CDR2 SNEGSKA (reference sequence). This CDR3 is CSARDDSYEQYF. The CDR3 region has the DNA TGCAGTGCTAGGGACGACTCCTACGAGCAGTACTTC.

This clonotype occurred many times. The V and J genes are TRBV20-1 and TRBJ1-5, with D perhaps matching TRBD1 (5 bases). V gave up 0 bases and J gave up 6 bases, with 12 bases separating them. Germline V CDR1 and CDR2: DFQATT, SNEGSKA (reference sequence). CDR3 size: 14 residues. The CDR3 DNA reads as TGCAGTGCTAGAGATCGGCAGGGTTCTCAGCCCCAGCATTTT. As protein: CSARDRQGSQPQHF.

This clonotype was observed once. This rearrangement joins TRBV7-6 to TRBJ1-3, with 7 bases aligning to TRBD1. V lost 5 bases, J lost 0 bases, and 4 bases stayed unmatched. Germline-derived CDR1 and CDR2 are SGHVS and FNYEAQ. The CDR3 contains 15 residues. CDR3 sequence reads: CASSPGQFSGNTIYF. For the CDR3, the DNA is TGTGCCAGCAGCCCGGGACAGTTCTCTGGAAACACCATATATTTT.

Comment on this clonotype: In this CDR3 the conserved last residue, phenylalanine or tryptophan, is missing, so a read error is likely. The gene calls are TRBV7-8 and TRBJ1-6; TRBD1 might be the D (6 bases). The CDR3 runs to 16 residues. CDR1 and CDR2 (germline): SGHVS, FQNEAQ. V was shortened by 5 bases and J by 3 bases, with 14 bases between the two germline ends. DNA of the CDR3: TGTGCCAGCAGCGCGGACGGACAGCACTATAATTCACCCCTCCACTTG. This sequence encodes CASSADGQHYNSPLHL.

At least ten counts were recorded for this clonotype. The chain recombines TRBV11-2 with TRBJ1-2; D may be TRBD1 (6 bases). From germline, CDR1 is SGHAT and CDR2 FQNNGV. The CDR3 has 15 amino acids. V lost 0 bases and J 3 bases, leaving 11 bases between the germline ends. This CDR3 is CASSLDGGGDYGYTF. CDR3 nucleotides: TGTGCCAGCAGCTTAGATGGGGGGGGCGACTATGGCTACACCTTC.

The chain recombines TRBV7-2 with TRBJ2-3; no reliable D call. The length of the CDR3 is 16 residues. Germline CDR1 is SGHTA and CDR2 is FQGNSA. Trimming cost V 2 bases and J 2 bases, with 14 bases left between them. This CDR3 is CASSLTGGTNTDTQYF. The CDR3 DNA sequence: TGTGCCAGCAGCTTAACGGGCGGAACTAACACAGATACGCAGTATTTT.

V gene TRBV30 combines with J gene TRBJ2-7, with unresolved D. V was clipped by 0 bases and J by 4 bases, with 7 bases between them. CDR3 length: 12 amino acids. CDR1 is GTSNPN, CDR2 SVGIG, per germline (reference sequence). CDR3 nucleotides: TGTGCCTGGAGTGTGACGTGGTACGAGCAGTACTTC. Translated: CAWSVTWYEQYF.

With respect to this clonotype: This CDR3 fails to terminate in the conserved phenylalanine or tryptophan, so it likely reflects a read error. Because the CDR3's place on the DNA is in doubt, the DNA is left out and the CDR3 is given as listed by TCRdb. The V gene is TRBV6-2 or TRBV6-3, the J gene TRBJ2-6. Both ends counted, the CDR3 spans 8 residues. CDR1 MNHEY and CDR2 SVGEGT come from the germline V gene. The CDR3 is CASSFGTS.

The chain employs TRBV5-1 and TRBJ2-7; weak D call: TRBD2 (6 bases). Germline CDR1 SGHRS, CDR2 YFSETQ. V was shortened by 2 bases and J by 2 bases, with 11 bases between the two germline ends. This CDR3 is 14 amino acids long. CDR3 coding DNA: TGCGCCAGCAGCTTTGGAGGGGTCACCTACGAGCAGTACTTC. Translating it yields CASSFGGVTYEQYF.

This clonotype was counted at least ten times. The chain employs TRBV5-8 and TRBJ1-4; D gene ambiguous. Per the germline V gene, CDR1 is SGHTS and CDR2 is YDEGEE. CDR3 length: 17 amino acids. The V gene lost 0 bases and the J gene lost 0 bases, with 12 bases spanning the gap. This chain's CDR3 is CASSLVRPESTNEKLFF. The CDR3 nucleotides read TGTGCCAGCAGCTTGGTAAGGCCTGAATCAACTAATGAAAAACTGTTTTTT.